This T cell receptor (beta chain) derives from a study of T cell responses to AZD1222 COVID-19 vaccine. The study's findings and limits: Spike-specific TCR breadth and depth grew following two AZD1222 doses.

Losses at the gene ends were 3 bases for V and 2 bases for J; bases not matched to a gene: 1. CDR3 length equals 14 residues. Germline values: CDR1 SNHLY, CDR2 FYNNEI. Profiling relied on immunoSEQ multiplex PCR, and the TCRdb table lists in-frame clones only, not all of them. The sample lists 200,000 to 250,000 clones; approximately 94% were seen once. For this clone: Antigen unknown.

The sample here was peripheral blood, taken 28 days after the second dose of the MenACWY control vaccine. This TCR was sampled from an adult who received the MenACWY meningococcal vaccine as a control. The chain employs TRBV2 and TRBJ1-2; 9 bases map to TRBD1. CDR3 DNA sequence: TGTGCCAGCAGTGAGGGACAGGGAAACTATGGCTACACCTTC. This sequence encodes CASSEGQGNYGYTF.